This TCR beta chain was obtained from a study of T-cell memory formation after mild COVID-19 (dated by TCRdb to the early 2020s). The study in broad terms: TCR sequence clusters from the two donors were found to be largely donor specific. T-cell clones expanding and contracting after mild COVID-19 in two donors were tracked by longitudinal TCRalpha and TCRbeta repertoire sequencing. Two young, previously healthy adult volunteers, one female and one male, were included in the cohort. The paper as a whole reports these results and caveats: Some responding clones were found in pre-infection memory, which suggests that pre-existing cross-reactive memory T cells took part in the SARS-CoV-2 response. Contracting CD4+ clones turned up mainly in the CM and EM memory subsets, whereas EMRA was where CD8+ clones were enriched. Clones contracting from day 15 to 85 had balanced CD4/CD8 phenotypes, while a second wave expanding from day 15 to 37 was biased towards CD4+. The study included only a couple of mild cases, and larger cohorts that include severe cases with pre-infection samples were judged to be necessary. SARS-CoV-2 specificity of the second-wave clones peaking on day 37 was not confirmed.

The germline V and J ends show losses of 6 bases and 5 bases respectively, and no gene match explains 12 bases of the junction. The CDR3 goes from the cysteine to the phenylalanine over 16 residues. This entry keeps only the CDR3 DNA: 48 bases, framed from base 1. Reading the germline V gene gives CDR1 MNHNS and CDR2 SASEGT. Ficoll-Paque density gradient centrifugation was the method used to isolate PBMCs. Instrument used: Illumina NovaSeq 6000. Using 5'RACE with constant-segment primers, TCRalpha and TCRbeta cDNA libraries were constructed, with sample barcodes and unique molecular identifiers added in the process. RNA was extracted from every sample with Trizol reagent. The libraries were amplified in two PCR steps, and the second step added a second sample barcode and Illumina TruSeq adapters. Sequencing of the libraries was done on an Illumina NovaSeq, producing 2 x 150 bp paired-end reads. Under the source paper's analysis protocol: Reads were demultiplexed and collapsed into UMI-guided consensus sequences with migec v1.2.7. Using mixcr v2.1.11, UMI consensuses were aligned to TRA and TRB V and J templates and then assembled into clonotypes. Clonotypes were classified as expanded or contracted when called significant by both edgeR and NoisET, with noise models trained on biological replicates. edgeR calls used a false discovery rate-adjusted p below 0.01 and a log2 fold-change threshold of 1. As an exploratory analysis of dynamics, max-normalized trajectories of the 1000 most abundant clonotypes were examined by PCA with hierarchical clustering. Separately sequenced CD4+ and CD8+ repertoires were used to assign a CD4 or CD8 phenotype to each responding clone. Clones were called with MiXCR by TCRdb after fastp trimmed the public reads at Q25, and only in-frame beta chains were retained. Each entry is one CDR3 protein sequence, shown with its most common DNA and genes. None of the V and J calls come from the authors' own analysis; TCRdb made them. The sample records fewer than 700,000 distinct CDR3 sequences, approximately 19% of which are singletons. The ten largest make up about 12% of the sample.

Worth noting for this clonotype: Its binding antigen is unknown. Base-call qualities are not available, and no considerably larger clone is one nucleotide away.

The rearrangement combines TRBV6-1 with TRBJ2-5, with 10 bases matching TRBD1. Material: PBMCs or a T cell subset sorted from them (not recorded which). This clonotype was sampled from an adult woman who had mild COVID-19 (a few samples of this study predate the infection). The sample titles of this study are shuffled in the database, so cell type and time point are left out; the donor was told from shared clones. CDR3 sequence: CASRSGTGVRGETQYF. The DNA is as follows: TGTGCCAGCAGGTCCGGGACAGGGGTCAGGGGGGAGACCCAGTACTTC.